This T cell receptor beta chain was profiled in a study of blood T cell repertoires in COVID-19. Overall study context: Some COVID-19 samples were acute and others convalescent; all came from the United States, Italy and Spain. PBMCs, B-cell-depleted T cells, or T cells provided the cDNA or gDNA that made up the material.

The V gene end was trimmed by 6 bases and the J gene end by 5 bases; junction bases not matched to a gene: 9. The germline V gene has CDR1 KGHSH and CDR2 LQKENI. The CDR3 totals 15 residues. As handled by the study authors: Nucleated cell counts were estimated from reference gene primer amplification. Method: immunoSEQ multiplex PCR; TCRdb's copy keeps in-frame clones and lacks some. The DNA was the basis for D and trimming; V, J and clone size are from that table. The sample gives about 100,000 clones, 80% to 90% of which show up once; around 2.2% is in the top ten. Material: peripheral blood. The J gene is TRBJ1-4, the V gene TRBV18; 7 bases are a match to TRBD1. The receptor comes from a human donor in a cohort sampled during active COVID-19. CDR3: CASSYRQGINEKLFF. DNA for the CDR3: TGTGCCAGCTCGTACAGACAGGGTATAAATGAAAAACTGTTTTTT.